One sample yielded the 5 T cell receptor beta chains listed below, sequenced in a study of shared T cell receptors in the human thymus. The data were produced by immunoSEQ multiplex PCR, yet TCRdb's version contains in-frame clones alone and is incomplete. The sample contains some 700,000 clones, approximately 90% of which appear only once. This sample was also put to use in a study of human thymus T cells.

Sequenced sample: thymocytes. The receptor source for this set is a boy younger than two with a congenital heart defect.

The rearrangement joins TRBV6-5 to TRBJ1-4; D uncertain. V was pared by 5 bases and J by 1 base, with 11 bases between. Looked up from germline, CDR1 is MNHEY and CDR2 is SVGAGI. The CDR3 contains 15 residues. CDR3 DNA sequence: TGTGCCAGCAGTGCTTGGACTGGAACTAATGAAAAACTGTTTTTT. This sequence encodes CASSAWTGTNEKLFF.

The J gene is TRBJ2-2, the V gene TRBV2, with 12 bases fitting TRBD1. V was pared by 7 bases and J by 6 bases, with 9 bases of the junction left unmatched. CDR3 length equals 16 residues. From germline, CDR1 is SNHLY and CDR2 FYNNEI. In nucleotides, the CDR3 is TGTGCCAGCAAGGGGACAGGGGGCGATCTTGCCGGGGAGCTGTTTTTT. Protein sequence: CASKGTGGDLAGELFF.

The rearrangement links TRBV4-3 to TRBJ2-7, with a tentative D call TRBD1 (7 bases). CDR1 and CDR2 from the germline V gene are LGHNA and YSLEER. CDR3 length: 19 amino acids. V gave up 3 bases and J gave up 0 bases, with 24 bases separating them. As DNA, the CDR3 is TGCGCCAGCAGCCAGGCCGACCCTCTTCAGGGGGGAAGCTCCTACGAGCAGTACTTC. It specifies CASSQADPLQGGSSYEQYF.

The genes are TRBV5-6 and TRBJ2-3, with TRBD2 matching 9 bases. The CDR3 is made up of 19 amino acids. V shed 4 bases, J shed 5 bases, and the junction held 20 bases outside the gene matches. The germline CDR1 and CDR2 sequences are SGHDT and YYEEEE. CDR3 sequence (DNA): TGTGCCAGCAGCGGTGGGGGGGGACTGGGGGTAGCGGGAGAAGATACGCAGTATTTT. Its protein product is CASSGGGGLGVAGEDTQYF.

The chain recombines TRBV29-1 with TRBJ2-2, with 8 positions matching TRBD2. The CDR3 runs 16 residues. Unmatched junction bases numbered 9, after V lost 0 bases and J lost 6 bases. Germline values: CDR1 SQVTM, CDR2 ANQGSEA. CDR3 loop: CSVEDRAGGLAGELFF. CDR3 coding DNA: TGCAGCGTTGAAGATAGGGCGGGGGGCCTCGCCGGGGAGCTGTTTTTT.